The 24 T cell receptor beta chains listed next were all sequenced from one sample in a study of blood T cell repertoires in COVID-19. The assay was immunoSEQ multiplex PCR, and TCRdb's table has in-frame clones only and misses some. The table has roughly 260,000 clones, more than 70% seen once. Sequencing was done on a sample of peripheral blood. The source of these receptors is a woman aged 40 to 49 who had recovered from COVID-19.

CDR3 DNA sequence: TGTGCCAGCAGCTCGTCGGGACAGACTAACTATGGCTACACCTTC. Its protein product is CASSSSGQTNYGYTF. V gene TRBV7-8 combines with J gene TRBJ1-2; 7 nucleotides match TRBD1. J gave up 0 bases and V 4 bases, and 5 bases lay outside the gene matches. CDR1 and CDR2 from the germline V gene are SGHVS and FQNEAQ. CDR3 length: 15 residues.

This clone appeared a few times. This chain links TRBV7-9 with TRBJ2-3, with 11 positions matching TRBD2. Germline-derived CDR1 and CDR2 are SEHNR and FQNEAQ (reference sequence). The CDR3 consists of 16 residues. J lost 4 bases, V lost 3 bases, and 6 bases had no gene match. Written as DNA, the CDR3 is TGTGCCAGCAGCTTCGGGACTAGCGGCCTCTCAGATACGCAGTATTTT. Translating gives CASSFGTSGLSDTQYF.

The chain couples TRBV23-1 to TRBJ2-5, with no clear D. TRBV23-1 is assigned to the ORF class and has an uncertain function. This CDR3 has 15 residues. V lost 4 bases to trimming and J lost 2 bases, with 14 bases between them. CDR3 DNA sequence: TGCGCCAGCAGTCTCGGCCAGAGGCAACAAGAGACCCAGTACTTC. Protein sequence: CASSLGQRQQETQYF.

The chain is built from TRBV5-6 and TRBJ1-2; TRBD1 might be the D (6 bases). The CDR3 extends over 14 amino acids. The germline CDR1 and CDR2 sequences are SGHDT and YYEEEE. The germline V and J ends were trimmed by 4 bases and 4 bases, with 14 bases remaining between them. This CDR3 is CASSRRGTTYGYTF. The CDR3 DNA sequence: TGTGCCAGCAGCCGAAGGGGGACAACCTATGGCTACACCTTC.

The chain combines TRBV18 with TRBJ2-3; 14 positions match TRBD2. The CDR3 runs 15 residues. Per germline, CDR1 KGHSH and CDR2 LQKENI. The V segment lost 4 bases and the J segment 5 bases; nucleotides outside the gene matches: 2. The CDR3 bases are TGTGCCAGCTCACTCGGGACTAGCGGGAGAGATACGCAGTATTTT. This translates into CASSLGTSGRDTQYF. The whole variable domain, filled in from reference TRBV18 and TRBJ2-3, reads NAGVMQNPRHLVRRRGQEARLRCSPMKGHSHVYWYRQLPEEGLKFMVYLQKENIIDESGMPKERFSAEFPKEGPSILRIQQVVRGDSAAYFCASSLGTSGRDTQYFGPGTRLTVL.

The CDR3 DNA reads as TGTGCCAGCAAAGACGTCAGGGTTGGGAACGAGCAGTACTTC. Protein product: CASKDVRVGNEQYF. V usage is TRBV21-1 and J usage is TRBJ2-7; TRBD1 is the table's D call and was not checked against the DNA. TRBV21-1 is a documented pseudogene. This CDR3 is built from 14 residues.

The chain couples TRBV2 to TRBJ2-3; D unresolved. The CDR3 runs to 11 residues. In germline, CDR1 is SNHLY, CDR2 FYNNEI. V was cut by 5 bases and J by 8 bases, with 8 bases left in between. The CDR3 DNA follows: TGTGCCAGCAGTTCAGGTTTTACGCAGTATTTT. Translating it yields CASSSGFTQYF.

This chain joins TRBV24-1 and TRBJ1-4; D remains unclear. The CDR3 is 15 residues long. Trimming pared 3 bases from V and 4 bases from J, leaving 11 bases between. Germline CDR1 reads KGHDR; CDR2 reads SFDVKD. The CDR3 protein is CATSDPGNHNEKLFF. The CDR3 nucleotides are TGTGCCACCAGTGATCCCGGGAACCATAATGAAAAACTGTTTTTT.

This clone was found once. The chain recombines TRBV7-9 with TRBJ2-1, with 12 bases that match TRBD1. V dropped 7 bases and J dropped 6; count of bases not matched to a gene: 7. Germline V gives CDR1 SEHNR, CDR2 FQNEAQ (reference sequence). The CDR3 is 15 amino acids. The CDR3 reads CASNSGQGAGNEQFF. The CDR3 bases are TGTGCCAGCAACTCGGGACAGGGGGCCGGCAATGAGCAGTTCTTC.

This chain joins TRBV28 and TRBJ1-2, with 10 nucleotides matching TRBD1. The V and J ends lost 6 bases and 5 bases, in that order; junction bases with no gene match: 3. The CDR3 is made up of 13 amino acids. CDR1 MDHEN and CDR2 SYDVKM come from the germline V gene. CDR3 residues: CASRGTGEYGYTF. The CDR3 DNA reads TGTGCCAGCAGGGGGACAGGGGAATATGGCTACACCTTC.

This clone was observed once. V is TRBV6-2 or TRBV6-3 and J is TRBJ2-2; 8 bases fit TRBD1. The V segment lost 4 bases and the J segment 7 bases; nucleotides outside the gene matches: 8. This CDR3 spans 15 amino acids. Germline V gene lookup returns CDR1 MNHEY and CDR2 SVGEGT. For the CDR3, the DNA is TGTGCCAGCAGTTTCCAGGGGGCCTCGGGCGGGGAGCTGTTTTTT. Translating it yields CASSFQGASGGELFF.

The rearrangement uses TRBV6-6 and TRBJ2-7; weak D call: TRBD2 (6 bases). The CDR3 has 16 amino acids. The germline V gene has CDR1 MNHNY and CDR2 SVGAGI (reference sequence). Trimming pared 2 bases from V and 3 bases from J, leaving 17 bases between. The chain's CDR3 is CASSYRIGAGFYEQYF. The CDR3 DNA reads TGTGCCAGCAGTTACCGGATCGGAGCGGGTTTCTACGAGCAGTACTTC.

This clone was picked up one time. The chain uses TRBV7-9 and TRBJ2-7, with TRBD2 as a possible D gene (6 bases). The CDR3 consists of 14 residues. Trimming pared 4 bases from V and 2 bases from J, leaving 12 bases between. The germline V gene has CDR1 SEHNR and CDR2 FQNEAQ (reference sequence). The CDR3: CASSSRDSPYEQYF. In DNA form, the CDR3 reads TGTGCCAGCAGCTCACGGGACTCCCCCTACGAGCAGTACTTC. Using reference TRBV7-9 and TRBJ2-7 for the parts outside the CDR3, the full variable domain is DTGVSQNPRHKITKRGQNVTFRCDPISEHNRLYWYRQTLGQGPEFLTYFQNEAQLEKSRLLSDRFSAERPKGSFSTLEIQRTEQGDSAMYLCASSSRDSPYEQYFGPGTRLTVT.

This clone has just a few counts. The rearrangement joins TRBV10-3 to TRBJ2-7; possible D gene TRBD2, 6 bases. The V end was cut by 4 bases, the J end by 7 bases, with 11 bases between. Germline lookup yields CDR1 ENHRY and CDR2 SYGVKD. This CDR3 region has 12 residues. CDR3 sequence reads: CAISGRGWEQYF. CDR3 coding DNA: TGTGCCATCAGTGGGAGGGGTTGGGAGCAGTACTTC.

V and J are TRBV7-2 and TRBJ2-1, with 9 bases aligning to TRBD1. Germline V gene sequence: CDR1 SGHTA, CDR2 FQGNSA. This CDR3 has 16 amino acids. The V segment lost 5 bases and the J segment 3 bases; nucleotides outside the gene matches: 8. The CDR3 here is CASSTKQGAFYNEQFF. For the CDR3, the DNA is TGTGCCAGCAGCACCAAACAGGGGGCTTTCTACAATGAGCAGTTCTTC.

V and J are TRBV6-5 and TRBJ2-1; 8 bases fit TRBD2. This CDR3 region has 15 residues. Looked up from germline, CDR1 is MNHEY and CDR2 is SVGAGI. With V trimmed by 5 bases and J by 6 bases, 9 bases remained unmatched. In DNA, the CDR3 is TGTGCCAGCAGTCTTACCGCGGGAGGACCCAATGAGCAGTTCTTC. This gives the protein CASSLTAGGPNEQFF.

The V gene is TRBV19, the J gene TRBJ2-7; 7 bases agree with TRBD2. This CDR3 is built from 14 residues. The J segment lost 0 bases and the V segment lost 7 bases, leaving 6 bases of the junction unmatched. Germline CDR1 is LNHDA and CDR2 is SQIVND (reference sequence). The CDR3 spells CASTPGGSSYEQYF. The CDR3 region has the DNA TGTGCCAGTACACCGGGGGGAAGCTCCTACGAGCAGTACTTC. Filled out from reference TRBV19 and TRBJ2-7, the complete variable domain reads DGGITQSPKYLFRKEGQNVTLSCEQNLNHDAMYWYRQDPGQGLRLIYYSQIVNDFQKGDIAEGYSVSREKKESFPLTVTSAQKNPTAFYLCASTPGGSSYEQYFGPGTRLTVT.

The chain uses TRBV18 and TRBJ2-7; D is unresolved. Germline CDR1 KGHSH, CDR2 LQKENI. The CDR3 has 11 amino acids. The ends were cut back, 3 bases at V and 5 bases at J, with 5 bases in the middle. The CDR3 here is CASSPENEQYF. The CDR3 DNA is TGTGCCAGCTCACCGGAGAACGAGCAGTACTTC.

This chain uses TRBV3-1 (or the pseudogene TRBV3-2) with TRBJ1-2, with D possibly being TRBD1 (5 bases). CDR3 length: 13 residues. The germline V gene has CDR1 LGHDT and CDR2 YNNKEL (reference sequence). V lost 1 base and J 7 bases, leaving 10 bases between the germline ends. CDR3 sequence reads: CASSQGEGAGYTF. The CDR3 DNA reads TGTGCCAGCAGCCAAGGAGAAGGGGCTGGCTACACCTTC.

The chain has TRBV25-1 and TRBJ2-7; TRBD2 is a possible D gene (6 bases). Germline assignment: CDR1 MGHDK and CDR2 SYGVNS. V lost 4 bases and J lost 2, with 12 bases in between. CDR3 length equals 14 residues. CDR3 DNA sequence: TGTGCCAGCAGTGGAGCGGGCGCAGCCTACGAGCAGTACTTC. It encodes CASSGAGAAYEQYF.

The J gene is TRBJ2-2, the V gene TRBV11-2; no clear D gene. The CDR3 runs to 16 residues. The V end lost 5 bases, the J end lost 4 bases, and 17 bases lay between the germline ends. Per the germline V gene, CDR1 is SGHAT and CDR2 is FQNNGV. The DNA for the CDR3 is TGTGCCAGCAGCACTCTAGAGTGGGTCCCCACCGGGGAGCTGTTTTTT. It translates to CASSTLEWVPTGELFF.

The chain couples TRBV5-6 to TRBJ1-2; D is unresolved. V gave up 6 bases and J gave up 8 bases, with 17 bases separating them. Germline values: CDR1 SGHDT, CDR2 YYEEEE. The CDR3 sequence is 13 residues long. CDR3 sequence (DNA): TGTGCCAGCACCGGTCCGGGAGGAAAGGGCTACACCTTC. Translated: CASTGPGGKGYTF.

V usage is TRBV5-8 and J usage is TRBJ2-5; perhaps TRBD2 as D (5 bases). Germline CDR1 is SGHTS and CDR2 is YDEGEE. The germline V and J ends were trimmed by 0 bases and 10 bases, with 7 bases remaining between them. This CDR3 spans 11 amino acids. The CDR3 DNA follows: TGTGCCAGCAGCTTGGGAGCGGACCAGTACTTC. Protein sequence: CASSLGADQYF.

In its sample, this clone was seen once. This sequence joins TRBV19 and TRBJ2-6; 7 positions agree with TRBD1. Unmatched junction bases numbered 5, after V lost 5 bases and J lost 1 base. The germline V gene encodes CDR1 LNHDA and CDR2 SQIVND (reference sequence). The CDR3 runs 16 residues. CDR3 nucleotides: TGTGCCAGTAGTTCTCTCAGGGGGTCTGGGGCCAACGTCCTGACTTTC. Protein: CASSSLRGSGANVLTF.